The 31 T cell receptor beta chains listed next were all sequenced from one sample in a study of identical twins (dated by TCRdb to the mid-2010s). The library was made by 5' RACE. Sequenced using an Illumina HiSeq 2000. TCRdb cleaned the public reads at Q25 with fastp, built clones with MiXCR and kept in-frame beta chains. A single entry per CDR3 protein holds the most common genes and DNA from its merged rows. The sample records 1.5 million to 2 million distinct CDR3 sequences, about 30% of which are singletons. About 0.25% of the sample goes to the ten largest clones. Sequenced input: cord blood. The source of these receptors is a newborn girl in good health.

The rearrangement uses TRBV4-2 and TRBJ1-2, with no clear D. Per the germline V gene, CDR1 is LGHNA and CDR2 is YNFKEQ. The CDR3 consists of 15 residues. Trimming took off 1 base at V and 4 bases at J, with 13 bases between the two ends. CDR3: CASSQVRTDSYGYTF. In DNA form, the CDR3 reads TGTGCCAGCAGCCAAGTAAGGACGGATAGCTATGGCTACACCTTC.

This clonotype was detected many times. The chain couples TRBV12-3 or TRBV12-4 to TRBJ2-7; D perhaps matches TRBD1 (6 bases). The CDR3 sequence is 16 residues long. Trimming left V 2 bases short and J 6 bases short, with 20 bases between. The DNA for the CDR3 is TGTGCCAGCAGTTTAACAGGGAGCCTATTTAGTGGCGAGCAGTACTTC. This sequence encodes CASSLTGSLFSGEQYF.

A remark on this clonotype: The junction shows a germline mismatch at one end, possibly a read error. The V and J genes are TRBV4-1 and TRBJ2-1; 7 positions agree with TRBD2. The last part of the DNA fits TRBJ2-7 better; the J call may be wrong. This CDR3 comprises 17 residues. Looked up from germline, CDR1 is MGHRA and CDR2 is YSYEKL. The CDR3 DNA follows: TGCGCTAGCAGCCAACGCCCTGAAATAGCGGGTAACAATGAGCAGTACTTC. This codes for CASSQRPEIAGNNEQYF.

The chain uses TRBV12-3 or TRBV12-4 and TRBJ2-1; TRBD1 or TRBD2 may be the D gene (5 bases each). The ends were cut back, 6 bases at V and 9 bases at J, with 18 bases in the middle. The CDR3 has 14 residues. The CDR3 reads CASSPFRGEREQFF. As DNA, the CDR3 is TGTGCCAGCAGCCCCTTCAGAGGGGAACGTGAGCAGTTCTTC.

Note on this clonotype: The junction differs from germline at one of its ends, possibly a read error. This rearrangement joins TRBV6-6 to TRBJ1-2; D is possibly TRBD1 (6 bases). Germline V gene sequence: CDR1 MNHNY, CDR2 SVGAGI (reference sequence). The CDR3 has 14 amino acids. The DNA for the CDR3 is TGTGCCAGCAGGGACCCGGGACAAGGAAATGGCCACACCTTC. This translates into CASRDPGQGNGHTF.

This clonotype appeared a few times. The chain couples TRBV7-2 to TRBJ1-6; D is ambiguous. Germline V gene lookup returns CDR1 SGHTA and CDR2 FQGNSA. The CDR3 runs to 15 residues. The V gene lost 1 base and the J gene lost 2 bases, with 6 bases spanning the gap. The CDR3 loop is CASSLDPAYNSPLHF. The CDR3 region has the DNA TGTGCCAGCAGCTTAGATCCAGCCTATAATTCACCCCTCCACTTT.

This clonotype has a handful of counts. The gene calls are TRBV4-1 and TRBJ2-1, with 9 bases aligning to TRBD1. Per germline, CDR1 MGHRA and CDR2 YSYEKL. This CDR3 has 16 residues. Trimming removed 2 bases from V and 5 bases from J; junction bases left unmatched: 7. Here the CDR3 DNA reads TGCGCCAGCAGCCAACCAAAGGGGGACAGGGACAATGAGCAGTTCTTC. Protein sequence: CASSQPKGDRDNEQFF.

CDR3 nucleotides: TGTGCCAGCAGCCAAGATGGAGGAACCAATGAAAAACTGTTTTTT. Translation gives CASSQDGGTNEKLFF. The chain carries TRBV3-1 and TRBJ1-4; D is uncertain. Germline V CDR1 and CDR2: LGHDT, YNNKEL (reference sequence). This CDR3 spans 15 amino acids. The ends were cut back, 0 bases at V and 5 bases at J, with 10 bases in the middle.

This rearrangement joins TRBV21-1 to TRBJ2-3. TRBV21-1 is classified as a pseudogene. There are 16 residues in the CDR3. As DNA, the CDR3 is TGTGCCAGCAGCAAAAACATCGGCCTAGTCACAGATACGCAGTATTTT. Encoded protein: CASSKNIGLVTDTQYF.

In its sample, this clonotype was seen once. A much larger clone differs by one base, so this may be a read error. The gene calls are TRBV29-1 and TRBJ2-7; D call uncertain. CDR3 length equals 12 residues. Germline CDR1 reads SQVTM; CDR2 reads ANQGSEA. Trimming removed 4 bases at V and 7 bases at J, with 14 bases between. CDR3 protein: CSVVTSHGEQYF. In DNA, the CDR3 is TGCAGCGTTGTGACGAGTCACGGGGAGCAGTACTTC.

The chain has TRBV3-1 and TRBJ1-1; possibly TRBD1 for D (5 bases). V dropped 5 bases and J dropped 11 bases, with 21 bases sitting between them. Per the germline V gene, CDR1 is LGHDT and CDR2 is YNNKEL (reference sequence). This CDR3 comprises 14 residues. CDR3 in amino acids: CASSAEGTRSRAFF. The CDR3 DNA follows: TGTGCCAGCAGCGCCGAGGGGACGCGAAGTCGGGCTTTCTTT.

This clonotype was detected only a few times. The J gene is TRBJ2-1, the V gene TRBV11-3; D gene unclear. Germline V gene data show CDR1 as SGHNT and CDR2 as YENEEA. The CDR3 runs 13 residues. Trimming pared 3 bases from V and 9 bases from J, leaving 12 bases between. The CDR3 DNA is TGTGCCAGCAGCTTTGTGGATTTTGGTGAGCAGTTCTTC. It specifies CASSFVDFGEQFF.

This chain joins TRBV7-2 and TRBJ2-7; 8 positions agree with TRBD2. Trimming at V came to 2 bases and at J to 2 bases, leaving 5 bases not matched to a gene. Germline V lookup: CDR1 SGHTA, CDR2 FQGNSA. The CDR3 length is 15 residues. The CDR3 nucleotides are TGTGCCAGCAGCTTAACCCGAGCGGGGGCCTACGAGCAGTACTTC. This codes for CASSLTRAGAYEQYF.

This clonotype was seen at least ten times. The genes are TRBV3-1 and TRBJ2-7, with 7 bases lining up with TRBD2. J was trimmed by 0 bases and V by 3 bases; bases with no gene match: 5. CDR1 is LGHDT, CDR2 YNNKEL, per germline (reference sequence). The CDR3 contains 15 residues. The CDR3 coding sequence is TGTGCCAGCAGCCAGGGAGGGACTCGCTCCTACGAGCAGTACTTC. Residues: CASSQGGTRSYEQYF.

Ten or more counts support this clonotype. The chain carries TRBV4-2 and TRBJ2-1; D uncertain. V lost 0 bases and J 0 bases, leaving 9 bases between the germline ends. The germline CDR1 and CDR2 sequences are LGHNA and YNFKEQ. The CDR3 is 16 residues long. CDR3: CASSQDSSASYNEQFF. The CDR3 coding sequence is TGTGCCAGCAGCCAAGATAGCAGCGCCTCCTACAATGAGCAGTTCTTC.

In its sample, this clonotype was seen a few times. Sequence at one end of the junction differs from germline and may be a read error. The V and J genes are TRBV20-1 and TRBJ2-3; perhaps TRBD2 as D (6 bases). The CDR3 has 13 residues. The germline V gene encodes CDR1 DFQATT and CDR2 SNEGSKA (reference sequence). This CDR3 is CSAREGGGDTQYF. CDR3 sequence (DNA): TGCAGTGCCAGAGAGGGAGGAGGGGATACGCAGTATTTT.

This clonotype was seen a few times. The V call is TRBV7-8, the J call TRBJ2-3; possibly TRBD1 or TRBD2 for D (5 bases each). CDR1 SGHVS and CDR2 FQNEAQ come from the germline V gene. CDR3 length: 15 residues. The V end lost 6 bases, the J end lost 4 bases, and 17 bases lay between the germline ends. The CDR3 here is CASSMVRGRADTQYF. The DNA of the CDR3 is TGTGCCAGCAGTATGGTTAGGGGACGGGCAGATACGCAGTATTTT.

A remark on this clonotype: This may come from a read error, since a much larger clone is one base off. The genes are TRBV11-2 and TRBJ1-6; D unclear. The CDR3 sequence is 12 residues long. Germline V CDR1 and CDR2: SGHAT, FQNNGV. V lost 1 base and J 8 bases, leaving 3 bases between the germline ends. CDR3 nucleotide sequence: TGTGCCAGCAGCTTAGGGTATTCACCCCTCCACTTT. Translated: CASSLGYSPLHF.

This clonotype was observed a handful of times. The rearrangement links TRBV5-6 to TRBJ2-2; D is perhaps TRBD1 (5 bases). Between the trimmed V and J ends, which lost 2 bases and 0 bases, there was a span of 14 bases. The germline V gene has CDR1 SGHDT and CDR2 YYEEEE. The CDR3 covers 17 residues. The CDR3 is CASSFRFRQSNTGELFF. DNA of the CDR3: TGTGCCAGCAGCTTTCGCTTCCGACAGTCGAACACCGGGGAGCTGTTTTTT. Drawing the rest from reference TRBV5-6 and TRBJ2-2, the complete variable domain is DAGVTQSPTHLIKTRGQQVTLRCSPKSGHDTVSWYQQALGQGPQFIFQYYEEEERQRGNFPDRFSGHQFPNYSSELNVNALLLGDSALYLCASSFRFRQSNTGELFFGEGSRLTVL.

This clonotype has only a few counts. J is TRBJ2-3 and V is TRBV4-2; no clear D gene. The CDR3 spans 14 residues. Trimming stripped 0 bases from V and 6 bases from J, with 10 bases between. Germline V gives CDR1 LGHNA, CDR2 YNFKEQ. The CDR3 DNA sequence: TGTGCCAGCAGCCAAGATCGGGCTCGGGATACGCAGTATTTT. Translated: CASSQDRARDTQYF.

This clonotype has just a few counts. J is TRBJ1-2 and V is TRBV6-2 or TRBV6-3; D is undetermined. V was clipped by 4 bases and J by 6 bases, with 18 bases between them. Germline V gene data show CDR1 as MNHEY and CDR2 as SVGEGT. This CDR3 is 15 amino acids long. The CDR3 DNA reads TGTGCCAGCAGTTTGTACAGTCGATTTGGGCATGGCTACACCTTC. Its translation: CASSLYSRFGHGYTF.

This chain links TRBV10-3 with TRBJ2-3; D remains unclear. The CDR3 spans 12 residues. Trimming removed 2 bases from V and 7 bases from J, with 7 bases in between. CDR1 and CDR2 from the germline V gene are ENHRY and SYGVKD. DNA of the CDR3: TGTGCCATCAGTGAGGCGGCAAATACGCAGTATTTT. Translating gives CAISEAANTQYF.

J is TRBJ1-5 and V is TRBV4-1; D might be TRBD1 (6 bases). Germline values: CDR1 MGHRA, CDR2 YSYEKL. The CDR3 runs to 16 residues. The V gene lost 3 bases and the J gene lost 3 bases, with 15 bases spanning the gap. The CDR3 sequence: CASSQIRDTSNQPQHF. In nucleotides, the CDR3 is TGCGCCAGCAGCCAGATCCGGGACACCTCCAATCAGCCCCAGCATTTT.

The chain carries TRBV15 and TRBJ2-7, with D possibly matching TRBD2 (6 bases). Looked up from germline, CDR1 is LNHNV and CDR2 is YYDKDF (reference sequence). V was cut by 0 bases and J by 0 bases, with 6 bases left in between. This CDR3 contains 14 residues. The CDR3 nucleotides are TGTGCCACCAGCAGAGAACTAGCCTCCTACGAGCAGTACTTC. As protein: CATSRELASYEQYF.

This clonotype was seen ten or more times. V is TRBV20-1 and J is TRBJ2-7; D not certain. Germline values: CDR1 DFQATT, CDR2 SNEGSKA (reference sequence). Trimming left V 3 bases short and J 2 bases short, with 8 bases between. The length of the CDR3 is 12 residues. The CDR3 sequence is CSASIFPYEQYF. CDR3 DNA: TGCAGTGCTAGCATTTTCCCCTACGAGCAGTACTTC.

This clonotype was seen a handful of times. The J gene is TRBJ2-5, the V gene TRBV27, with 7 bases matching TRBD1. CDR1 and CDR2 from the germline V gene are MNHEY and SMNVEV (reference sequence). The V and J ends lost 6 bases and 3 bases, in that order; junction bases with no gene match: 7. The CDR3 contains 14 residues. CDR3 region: CASRPSGQKETQYF. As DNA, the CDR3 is TGTGCCAGCAGGCCTTCGGGACAGAAAGAGACCCAGTACTTC.

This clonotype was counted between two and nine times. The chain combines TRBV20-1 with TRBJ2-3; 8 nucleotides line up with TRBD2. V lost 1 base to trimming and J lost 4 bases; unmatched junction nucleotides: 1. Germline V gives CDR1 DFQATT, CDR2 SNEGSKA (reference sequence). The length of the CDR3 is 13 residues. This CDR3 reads CSARAGGADTQYF. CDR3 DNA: TGCAGTGCTAGAGCGGGAGGGGCAGATACGCAGTATTTT.

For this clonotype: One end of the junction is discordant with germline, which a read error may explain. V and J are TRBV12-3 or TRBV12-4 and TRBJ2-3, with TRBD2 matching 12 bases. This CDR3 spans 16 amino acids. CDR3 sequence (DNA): TGTGCCAGCAGCCCTACTAGCGGGGGGCGCACAGATACGCAGTCTTTT. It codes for CASSPTSGGRTDTQSF.

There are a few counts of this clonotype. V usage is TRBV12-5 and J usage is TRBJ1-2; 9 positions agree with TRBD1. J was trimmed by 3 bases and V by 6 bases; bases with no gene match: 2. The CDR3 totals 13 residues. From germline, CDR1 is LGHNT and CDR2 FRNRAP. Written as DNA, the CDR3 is TGTGCTAGTGGGTGGGACAGGGACTATGGCTACACCTTC. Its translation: CASGWDRDYGYTF.

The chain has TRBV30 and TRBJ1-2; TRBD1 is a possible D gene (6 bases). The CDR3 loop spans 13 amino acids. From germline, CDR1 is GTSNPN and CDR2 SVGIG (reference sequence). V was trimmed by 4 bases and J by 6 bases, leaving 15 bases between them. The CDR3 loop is CAWTPSGVHGYTF. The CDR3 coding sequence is TGTGCCTGGACTCCCTCAGGGGTCCATGGCTACACCTTC.

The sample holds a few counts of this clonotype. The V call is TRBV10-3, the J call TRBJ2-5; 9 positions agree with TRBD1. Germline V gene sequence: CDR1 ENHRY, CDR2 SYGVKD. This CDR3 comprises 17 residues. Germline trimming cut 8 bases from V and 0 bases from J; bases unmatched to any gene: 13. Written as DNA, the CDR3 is TGTGCCATCGGACGCGGACAGGGGAAACCTTACCAAGAGACCCAGTACTTC. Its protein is CAIGRGQGKPYQETQYF.